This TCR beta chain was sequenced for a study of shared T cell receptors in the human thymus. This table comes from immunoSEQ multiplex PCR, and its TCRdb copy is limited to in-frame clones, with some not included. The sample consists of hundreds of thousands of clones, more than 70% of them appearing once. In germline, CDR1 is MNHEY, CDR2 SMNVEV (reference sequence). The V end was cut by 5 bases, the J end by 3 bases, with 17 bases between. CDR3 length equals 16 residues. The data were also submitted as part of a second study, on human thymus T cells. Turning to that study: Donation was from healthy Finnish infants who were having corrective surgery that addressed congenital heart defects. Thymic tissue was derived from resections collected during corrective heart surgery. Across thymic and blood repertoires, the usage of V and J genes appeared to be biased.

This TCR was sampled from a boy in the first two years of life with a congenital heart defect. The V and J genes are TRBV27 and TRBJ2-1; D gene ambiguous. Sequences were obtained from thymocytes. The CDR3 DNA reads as TGTGCCAGCAGTCGGCGGCTAGAGATGAGCTACAATGAGCAGTTCTTC. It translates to CASSRRLEMSYNEQFF.